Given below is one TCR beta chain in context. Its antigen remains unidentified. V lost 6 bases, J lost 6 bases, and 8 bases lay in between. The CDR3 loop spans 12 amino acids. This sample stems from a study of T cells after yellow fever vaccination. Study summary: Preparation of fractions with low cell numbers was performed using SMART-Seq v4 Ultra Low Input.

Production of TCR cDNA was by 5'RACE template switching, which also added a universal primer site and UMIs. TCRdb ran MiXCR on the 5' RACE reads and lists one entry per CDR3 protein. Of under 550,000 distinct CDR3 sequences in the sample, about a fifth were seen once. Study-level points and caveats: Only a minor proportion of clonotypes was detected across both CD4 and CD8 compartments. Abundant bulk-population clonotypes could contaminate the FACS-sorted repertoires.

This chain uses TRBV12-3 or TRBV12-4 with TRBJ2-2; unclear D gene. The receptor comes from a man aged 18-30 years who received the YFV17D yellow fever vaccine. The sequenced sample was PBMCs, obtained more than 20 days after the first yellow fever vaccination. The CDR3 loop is CASSLPPGELFF. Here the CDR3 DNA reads TGTGCCAGCAGCCTACCCCCCGGGGAGCTGTTTTTT.